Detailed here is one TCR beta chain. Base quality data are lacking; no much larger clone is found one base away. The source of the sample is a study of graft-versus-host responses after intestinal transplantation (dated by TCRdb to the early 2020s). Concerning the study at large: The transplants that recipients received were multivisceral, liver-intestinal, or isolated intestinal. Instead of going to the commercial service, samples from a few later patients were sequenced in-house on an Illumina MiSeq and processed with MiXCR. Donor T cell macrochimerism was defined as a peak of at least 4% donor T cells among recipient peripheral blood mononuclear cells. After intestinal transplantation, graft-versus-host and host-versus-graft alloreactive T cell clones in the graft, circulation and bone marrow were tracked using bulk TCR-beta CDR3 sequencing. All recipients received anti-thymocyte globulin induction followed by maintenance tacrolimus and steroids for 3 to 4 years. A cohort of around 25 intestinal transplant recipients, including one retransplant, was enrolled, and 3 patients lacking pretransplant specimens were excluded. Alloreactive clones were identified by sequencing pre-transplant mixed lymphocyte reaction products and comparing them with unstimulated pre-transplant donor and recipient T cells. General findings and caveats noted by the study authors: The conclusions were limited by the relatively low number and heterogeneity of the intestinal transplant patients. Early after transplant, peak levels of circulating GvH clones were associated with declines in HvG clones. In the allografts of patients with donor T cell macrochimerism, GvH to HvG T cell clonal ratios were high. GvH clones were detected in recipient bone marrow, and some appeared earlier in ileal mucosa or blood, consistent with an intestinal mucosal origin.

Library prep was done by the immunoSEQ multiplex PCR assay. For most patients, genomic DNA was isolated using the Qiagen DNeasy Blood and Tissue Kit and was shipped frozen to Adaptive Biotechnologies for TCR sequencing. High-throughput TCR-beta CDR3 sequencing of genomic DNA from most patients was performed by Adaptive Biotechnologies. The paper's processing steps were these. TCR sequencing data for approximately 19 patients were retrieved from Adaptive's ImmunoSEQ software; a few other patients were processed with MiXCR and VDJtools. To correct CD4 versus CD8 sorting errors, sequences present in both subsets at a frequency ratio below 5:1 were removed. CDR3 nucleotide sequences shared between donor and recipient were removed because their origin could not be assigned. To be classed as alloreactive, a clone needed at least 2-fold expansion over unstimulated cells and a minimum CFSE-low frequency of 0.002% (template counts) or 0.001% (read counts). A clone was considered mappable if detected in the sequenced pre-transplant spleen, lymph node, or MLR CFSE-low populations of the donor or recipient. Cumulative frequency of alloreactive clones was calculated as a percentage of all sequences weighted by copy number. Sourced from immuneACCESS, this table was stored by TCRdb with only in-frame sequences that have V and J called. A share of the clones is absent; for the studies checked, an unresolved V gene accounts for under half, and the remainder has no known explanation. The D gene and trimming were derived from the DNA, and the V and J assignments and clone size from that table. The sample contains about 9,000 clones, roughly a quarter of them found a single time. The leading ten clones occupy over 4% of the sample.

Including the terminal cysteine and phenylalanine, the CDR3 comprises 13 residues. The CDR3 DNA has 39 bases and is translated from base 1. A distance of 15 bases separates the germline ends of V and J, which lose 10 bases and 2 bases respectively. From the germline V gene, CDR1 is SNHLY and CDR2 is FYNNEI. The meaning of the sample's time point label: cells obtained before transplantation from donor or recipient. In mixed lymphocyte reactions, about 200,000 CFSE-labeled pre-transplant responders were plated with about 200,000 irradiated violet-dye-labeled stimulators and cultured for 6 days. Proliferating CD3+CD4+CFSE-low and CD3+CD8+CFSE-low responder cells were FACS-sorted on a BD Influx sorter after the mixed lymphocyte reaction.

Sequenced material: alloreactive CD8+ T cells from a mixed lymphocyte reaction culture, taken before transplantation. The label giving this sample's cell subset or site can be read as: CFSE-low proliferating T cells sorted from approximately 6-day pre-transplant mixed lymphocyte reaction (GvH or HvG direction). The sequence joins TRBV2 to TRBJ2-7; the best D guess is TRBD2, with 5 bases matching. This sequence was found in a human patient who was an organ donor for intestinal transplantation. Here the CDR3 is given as CATDGRVPYEQYF. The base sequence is TGTGCCACCGACGGGCGGGTCCCCTACGAGCAGTACTTC.